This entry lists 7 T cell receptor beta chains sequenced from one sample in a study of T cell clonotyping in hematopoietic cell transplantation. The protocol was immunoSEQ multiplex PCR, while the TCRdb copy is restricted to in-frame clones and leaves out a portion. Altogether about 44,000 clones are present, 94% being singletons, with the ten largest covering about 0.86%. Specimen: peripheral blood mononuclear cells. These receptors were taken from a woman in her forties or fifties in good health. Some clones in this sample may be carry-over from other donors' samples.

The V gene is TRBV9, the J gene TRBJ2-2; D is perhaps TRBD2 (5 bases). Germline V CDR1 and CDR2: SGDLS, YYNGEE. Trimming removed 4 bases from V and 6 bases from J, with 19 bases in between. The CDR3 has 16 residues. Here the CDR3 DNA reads TGTGCCAGCAGCACCCGTACGACGGGGAGATCCGGGGAGCTGTTTTTT. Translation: CASSTRTTGRSGELFF.

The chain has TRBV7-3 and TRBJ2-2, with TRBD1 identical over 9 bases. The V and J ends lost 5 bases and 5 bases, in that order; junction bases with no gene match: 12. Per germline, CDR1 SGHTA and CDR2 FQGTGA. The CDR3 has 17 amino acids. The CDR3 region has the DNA TGTGCCAGCAGCCCCGACCCCGACAGGGGGAAAACCGGGGAGCTGTTTTTT. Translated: CASSPDPDRGKTGELFF. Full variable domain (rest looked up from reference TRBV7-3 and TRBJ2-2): GAGVSQTPSNKVTEKGKYVELRCDPISGHTALYWYRQSLGQGPEFLIYFQGTGAADDSGLPNDRFFAVRPEGSVSTLKIQRTERGDSAVYLCASSPDPDRGKTGELFFGEGSRLTVL.

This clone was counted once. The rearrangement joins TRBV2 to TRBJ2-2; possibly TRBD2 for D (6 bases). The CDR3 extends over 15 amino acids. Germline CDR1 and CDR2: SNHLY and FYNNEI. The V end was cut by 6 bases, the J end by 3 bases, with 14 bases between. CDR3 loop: CASRKSSGDTGELFF. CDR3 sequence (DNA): TGTGCCAGCAGAAAAAGTTCGGGGGACACCGGGGAGCTGTTTTTT.

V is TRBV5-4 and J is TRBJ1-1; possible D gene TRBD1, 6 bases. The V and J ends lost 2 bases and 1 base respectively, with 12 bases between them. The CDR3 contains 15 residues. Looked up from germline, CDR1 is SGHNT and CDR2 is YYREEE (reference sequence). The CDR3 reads CASSFDRTTNTEAFF. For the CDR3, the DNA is TGTGCCAGCAGCTTTGACAGGACGACGAACACTGAAGCTTTCTTT. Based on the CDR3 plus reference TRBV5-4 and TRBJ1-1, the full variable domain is ETGVTQSPTHLIKTRGQQVTLRCSSQSGHNTVSWYQQALGQGPQFIFQYYREEENGRGNFPPRFSGLQFPNYSSELNVNALELDDSALYLCASSFDRTTNTEAFFGQGTRLTVV.

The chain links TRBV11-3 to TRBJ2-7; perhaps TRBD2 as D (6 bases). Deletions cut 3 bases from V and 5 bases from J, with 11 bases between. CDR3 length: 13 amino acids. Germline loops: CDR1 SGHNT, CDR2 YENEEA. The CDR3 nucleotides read TGTGCCAGCAGCTTGCGGGGATACCACGAGCAGTACTTC. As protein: CASSLRGYHEQYF.

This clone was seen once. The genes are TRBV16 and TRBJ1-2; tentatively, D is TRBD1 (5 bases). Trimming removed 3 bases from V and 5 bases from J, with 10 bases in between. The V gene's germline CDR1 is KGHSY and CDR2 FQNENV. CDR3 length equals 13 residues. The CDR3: CASSHSEGYGYTF. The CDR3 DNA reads TGTGCCAGCAGCCACAGCGAGGGGTATGGCTACACCTTC.

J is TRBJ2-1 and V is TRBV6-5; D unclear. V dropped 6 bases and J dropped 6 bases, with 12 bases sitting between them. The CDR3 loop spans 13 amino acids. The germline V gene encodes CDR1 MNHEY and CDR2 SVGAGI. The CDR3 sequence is CASSPRVANEQFF. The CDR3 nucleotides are TGTGCCAGCAGCCCCCGGGTTGCCAATGAGCAGTTCTTC.